One TCR beta chain is described in this entry. Its antigen specificity is not known. Base qualities are missing; no much larger clone stands one base away. The record originates from a study of blood T cell repertoires in COVID-19 (dated by TCRdb to the early 2020s). About the investigation overall: Samples from collaborators originated in the United States, Italy and Spain and spanned both the acute and convalescent phases of COVID-19. The repertoires were released in a freely available public database intended as a resource for research on the immune response to SARS-CoV-2. The prospective study material was composed of cDNA or gDNA derived from T cells, B-cell-depleted T cells, or PBMCs. The samples were drawn from the first 160 participants of the ongoing ImmuneRACE study and from more than 1,000 subjects provided by 6 global collaborators. Where HLA class I and class II types were available, the types were taken from metadata supplied by the sample provider, not from assay-based typing. Nearly every sample came with metadata listing a de-identified subject ID, COVID-19 status, age in years and sex. Deeply sampled blood TCRbeta repertoires from subjects exposed to, actively infected with, or recovered from COVID-19 were included in the dataset.

TCRbeta CDR3 regions were amplified from genomic DNA by means of the immunoSEQ Assay, a bias-controlled multiplex PCR. The original pipeline was this. The number of nucleated cells in each sample was estimated by amplification of reference gene primers within the assay. To quantify the absolute abundance of each unique TCRbeta CDR3 rearrangement, sequence reads were collapsed and filtered. Productive Simpson clonality was computed per sample as the square root of Simpson's diversity index over productive rearrangements. The source is immuneACCESS, and TCRdb retained only in-frame sequences with V and J called. Part of the clones is not carried over; for the studies checked, unresolved V genes explain less than half of this, and the remainder is unexplained. For V, J and clone size, that table is used; D and trimming come from the DNA. The sample has roughly 290,000 clones on record, around 85% of them singletons. Clones ranked in the top ten supply about 2% of the sample.

General conclusions and limits of the study: The quantity of clinical and demographic metadata differed by source and by participant and was supplied without curation.

In the prospective study, participants were about 18 to 95 years old, resided in about two dozen geographic areas of the United States, and were enrolled through a virtual design. In the prospective study, participants were assigned to cohorts based on the clinical history participants reported in a screening survey and a study questionnaire. Recovered participants in ImmuneRACE Cohort 3 were defined by two consecutive negative NP/OP PCR tests, clearance by a healthcare professional, or resolution of symptoms. Each participant in the prospective study had whole blood, serum and a nasopharyngeal or oropharyngeal swab collected by mobile phlebotomists. Over a roughly 2-month period, participants in the prospective study had the option of providing additional blood draws and questionnaires. Prospective study blood samples were shipped either frozen or at room temperature before DNA extraction. The germline V gene gives CDR1 as LGHNA and CDR2 as YNFKEQ. The junction shows trimming of 4 bases on V and 6 bases on J, and the gene matches do not reach 6 bases of it. Inclusive of the bounding cysteine and phenylalanine, the CDR3 is 15 residues long. CDR3 DNA is the only sequence kept; it has 45 bases, read in frame from the first base.

The clonotype was recovered from a man aged 25-40 years who had recovered from COVID-19. The chain couples TRBV4-2 to TRBJ2-1; 10 central nucleotides agree with TRBD1. The sample was PBMCs or T cells enriched from blood (not recorded which). CDR3 region: CASSLGGQGTNEQFF. The DNA is TGTGCCAGCAGCCTCGGGGGACAGGGGACCAATGAGCAGTTCTTC.